This TCR beta chain was captured in a study of blood T cell repertoires in COVID-19. Whole-study context: Samples taken during acute and convalescent COVID-19 were collected in the United States, Italy and Spain. Nucleic acid was either cDNA or gDNA, and it came from T cells, B-cell-depleted T cells, or PBMCs.

Germline CDR1 reads SGHRS; CDR2 reads YFSETQ. This CDR3 is built from 12 residues. V was cut by 7 bases and J by 5 bases, with 12 bases left in between. Authors' data handling: Reference gene primer amplification yielded estimated nucleated cell counts. Sequencing was performed with immunoSEQ multiplex PCR; in TCRdb, only in-frame clones are kept and a portion is missing. The DNA gave D and trimming, while V, J and clone size come from that table. This sample yields some 250,000 clones, of which approximately 88% are seen a single time; 0.65% to 0.95% belongs to the top ten. Sequenced sample: peripheral blood. The clonotype originates from a woman in her 30s with acute or convalescent COVID-19. The chain uses TRBV5-1 and TRBJ1-2, with D uncertain. The CDR3 protein is CASDLPGYGYTF. Written as DNA, the CDR3 is TGCGCCAGCGATCTCCCCGGGTATGGCTACACCTTC.